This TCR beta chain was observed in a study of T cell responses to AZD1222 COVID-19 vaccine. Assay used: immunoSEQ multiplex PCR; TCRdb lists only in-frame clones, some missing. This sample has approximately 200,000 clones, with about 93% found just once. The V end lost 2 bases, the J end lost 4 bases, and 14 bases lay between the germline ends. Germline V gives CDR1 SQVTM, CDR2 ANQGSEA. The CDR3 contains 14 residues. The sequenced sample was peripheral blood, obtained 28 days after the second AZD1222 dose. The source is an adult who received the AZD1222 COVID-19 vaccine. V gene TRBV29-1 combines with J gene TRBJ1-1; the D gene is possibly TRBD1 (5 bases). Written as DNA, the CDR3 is TGCAGCGTTGAACCGGGACTCTCGCTCACTGAAGCTTTCTTT. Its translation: CSVEPGLSLTEAFF.